A single sample gave rise to the 24 T cell receptor beta chains below, sequenced in a study of spatial heterogeneity in lung cancer. One entry per CDR3 protein, called by TCRdb with MiXCR from the 5' RACE reads. The sample lists roughly 54,000 distinct CDR3 sequences, 6.5% to 8% seen once, with less than 15% in the top ten. Time point specified: sample taken at primary tumor resection. TCRs were sequenced from unsorted whole RNA of tumor, nontumor lung or PBMC. The sample in question was PBMCs, obtained at surgery. These receptors were obtained from a female donor with early-stage non-small cell lung cancer.

The CDR3 sequence: CASQTGDQPQHF. CDR3 DNA sequence: TGTGCCAGCCAAACCGGGGATCAGCCCCAGCATTTT. The V gene is TRBV6-6, the J gene TRBJ1-5; the D is unclear. V lost 8 bases and J 5 bases, leaving 10 bases between the germline ends. The CDR3 consists of 12 residues. The germline CDR1 and CDR2 sequences are MNHNY and SVGAGI (reference sequence).

The sample holds many counts of this clonotype. This chain links TRBV7-2 with TRBJ2-5; 7 positions match TRBD1. V shed 2 bases and J 3 bases; nucleotides not matched to a gene: 3. CDR3 size: 14 residues. Per germline, CDR1 SGHTA and CDR2 FQGNSA. DNA for the CDR3: TGTGCCAGCAGCTTAAACAGGGGTGAAGAGACCCAGTACTTC. Protein: CASSLNRGEETQYF.

This clonotype has a handful of counts. The rearrangement joins TRBV4-1 to TRBJ1-5; D is uncertain. CDR1 and CDR2 (germline): MGHRA, YSYEKL. V lost 3 bases to trimming and J lost 3 bases, with 9 bases between them. The CDR3 length is 14 residues. The CDR3 DNA reads as TGCGCCAGCAGCCATGGCGGATCCAATCAGCCCCAGCATTTT. As protein: CASSHGGSNQPQHF.

Only a few counts were recorded for this clonotype. The V call is TRBV7-8, the J call TRBJ2-5; TRBD1 matches at 11 bases. The CDR3 is 15 amino acids. Per the germline V gene, CDR1 is SGHVS and CDR2 is FQNEAQ. Trimming cost V 5 bases and J 5 bases; bases outside gene matches: 7. The CDR3 DNA reads TGTGCCAGCAGCGCCAGGACAGGGGGCGGGGAGACCCAGTACTTC. Its translation is CASSARTGGGETQYF.

This clonotype was seen at least ten times. The rearrangement uses TRBV12-3 or TRBV12-4 and TRBJ2-3; TRBD1 aligns across 10 bases. The CDR3 runs 15 residues. J lost 4 bases, V lost 3 bases, and 4 bases had no gene match. CDR3 in DNA: TGTGCCAGCAGTTTTGGGGGACAGGGGCCAGATACGCAGTATTTT. Its protein product is CASSFGGQGPDTQYF.

This clonotype was detected ten times or more. The CDR3 DNA reads as TGCAGTGCTAGAGATCTGTTAACTAGCGGACCCACAGATACGCAGTATTTT. Translation: CSARDLLTSGPTDTQYF. The chain employs TRBV20-1 and TRBJ2-3; TRBD2 aligns across 8 bases. V was clipped by 0 bases and J by 2 bases; unmatched bases: 10. The CDR3 totals 17 residues. Germline values: CDR1 DFQATT, CDR2 SNEGSKA (reference sequence).

The rearrangement uses TRBV20-1 and TRBJ2-3; maybe TRBD1 (6 bases). This CDR3 region has 14 residues. With 5 bases removed from V and 4 bases from J, the gap between germline ends came to 16 bases. Per germline, CDR1 DFQATT and CDR2 SNEGSKA (reference sequence). CDR3 nucleotide sequence: TGCAGTGCTTCAGGGGTAGGGTTCTCAGATACGCAGTATTTT. Its translation: CSASGVGFSDTQYF.

This chain links TRBV7-9 with TRBJ2-5; TRBD2 matches at 12 bases. Germline loops: CDR1 SEHNR, CDR2 FQNEAQ (reference sequence). The V and J ends lost 4 bases and 3 bases, in that order; junction bases with no gene match: 9. The CDR3 consists of 17 residues. CDR3 nucleotides: TGTGCCAGCAGCTCGCCCTGGACTAGCGGGGCCAAAGAGACCCAGTACTTC. Amino acids: CASSSPWTSGAKETQYF.

The V gene is TRBV30, the J gene TRBJ1-5; D is unresolved. The V gene lost 2 bases and the J gene lost 1 base, with 9 bases spanning the gap. The CDR3 runs to 14 residues. Germline loops: CDR1 GTSNPN, CDR2 SVGIG (reference sequence). CDR3 amino acids: CAWSFLGSNQPQHF. CDR3 sequence (DNA): TGTGCCTGGAGTTTTTTAGGGAGCAATCAGCCCCAGCATTTT.

At least ten counts were recorded for this clonotype. The genes are TRBV7-2 and TRBJ2-5, with 13 bases fitting TRBD2. The CDR3 is 15 residues long. J was trimmed by 5 bases and V by 4 bases; bases with no gene match: 4. Germline V gene sequence: CDR1 SGHTA, CDR2 FQGNSA. The CDR3 loop is CASSSTLAGGETQYF. The CDR3 DNA reads as TGTGCCAGCAGCTCTACACTAGCGGGGGGGGAGACCCAGTACTTC.

This clonotype was counted a few times. The gene calls are TRBV4-1 and TRBJ2-1; tentatively, D is TRBD2 (6 bases). The germline gives CDR1 MGHRA, CDR2 YSYEKL. The V and J ends lost 1 base and 1 base respectively, with 14 bases between them. The CDR3 runs 17 residues. The CDR3 is CASSQVGGAVSYNEQFF. DNA for the CDR3: TGCGCCAGCAGCCAAGTTGGCGGGGCCGTATCCTACAATGAGCAGTTCTTC.

This clonotype has a handful of counts. The chain uses TRBV12-5 and TRBJ1-2; D not certain. Germline CDR1 reads LGHNT; CDR2 reads FRNRAP. V lost 4 bases, J lost 0 bases, and 9 bases lay in between. The CDR3 extends over 14 amino acids. The CDR3 bases are TGTGCTAGTGGTTACCTCACCGCTAACTATGGCTACACCTTC. It yields the protein CASGYLTANYGYTF.

The chain combines TRBV19 with TRBJ2-1; D is unclear. This CDR3 has 12 amino acids. Germline-derived CDR1 and CDR2 are LNHDA and SQIVND (reference sequence). V dropped 3 bases and J dropped 5 bases, with 5 bases sitting between them. The CDR3 reads CASSMLDNEQFF. CDR3 nucleotides: TGTGCCAGTAGTATGTTGGACAATGAGCAGTTCTTC.

This clonotype was counted a few times. Here the CDR3 DNA reads TGTGCCAGTAGTATAGATGTTCCAGGGATGGTATATTACACTGAAGCTTTCTTT. Amino acids: CASSIDVPGMVYYTEAFF. The chain links TRBV19 to TRBJ1-1; tentatively, D is TRBD1 (5 bases). The CDR3 consists of 18 residues. From germline, CDR1 is LNHDA and CDR2 SQIVND (reference sequence). With 0 bases removed from V and 3 bases from J, the gap between germline ends came to 20 bases.

The chain has TRBV5-1 and TRBJ2-3, with D unclear. Germline V lookup: CDR1 SGHRS, CDR2 YFSETQ. V was shortened by 4 bases and J by 1 base, with 13 bases between the two germline ends. This CDR3 spans 15 amino acids. CDR3 coding DNA: TGCGCCAGCAGCCTCCCTGGTGGGGGCACAGATACGCAGTATTTT. Its protein is CASSLPGGGTDTQYF.

V gene TRBV20-1 combines with J gene TRBJ1-1, with D uncertain. V dropped 2 bases and J dropped 2 bases, with 9 bases sitting between them. The CDR3 spans 13 residues. Germline V gene sequence: CDR1 DFQATT, CDR2 SNEGSKA (reference sequence). CDR3 DNA sequence: TGCAGTGCTAGAAGTACTGGAAACACTGAAGCTTTCTTT. Encoded protein: CSARSTGNTEAFF.

This clonotype was counted between two and nine times. The chain joins TRBV6-5 to TRBJ1-5; TRBD1 is a possible D gene (6 bases). V dropped 6 bases and J dropped 9 bases, with 15 bases sitting between them. CDR1 and CDR2 from the germline V gene are MNHEY and SVGAGI. The CDR3 is 13 amino acids. Written as DNA, the CDR3 is TGTGCCAGCAGACAGGGCGGATTGGGGCCCCAGCATTTT. Translated: CASRQGGLGPQHF.

This clonotype was recorded a few times. The chain employs TRBV5-1 and TRBJ1-1; 7 bases are a match to TRBD1. Germline V lookup: CDR1 SGHRS, CDR2 YFSETQ. The CDR3 contains 17 residues. Germline trimming cut 1 base from V and 2 bases from J; bases unmatched to any gene: 11. For the CDR3, the DNA is TGCGCCAGCAGCTTGCCAGCCGGACAGGTTCGAAACACTGAAGCTTTCTTT. This translates into CASSLPAGQVRNTEAFF.

This clonotype turned up a few times. The chain is built from TRBV20-1 and TRBJ2-7; TRBD2 aligns across 7 bases. The CDR3 is 13 residues long. J gave up 5 bases and V 6 bases, and 10 bases lay outside the gene matches. Germline loops: CDR1 DFQATT, CDR2 SNEGSKA (reference sequence). In DNA, the CDR3 is TGCAGTGCCGCCCACGGGGGGAAGAACGAGCAGTACTTC. Translating gives CSAAHGGKNEQYF.

At least ten counts were recorded for this clonotype. The V gene is TRBV7-2, the J gene TRBJ1-2; D is uncertain. The CDR3 spans 14 residues. V dropped 3 bases and J dropped 2 bases, with 10 bases sitting between them. Germline CDR1 is SGHTA and CDR2 is FQGNSA. CDR3 sequence: CASSLRVANYGYTF. The CDR3 DNA follows: TGTGCCAGCAGCTTGAGGGTAGCCAACTATGGCTACACCTTC.

The chain links TRBV19 to TRBJ2-1, with 9 bases fitting TRBD2. CDR1 and CDR2 from the germline V gene are LNHDA and SQIVND (reference sequence). This CDR3 has 17 amino acids. The trim removed 5 bases at V and 2 bases at J, leaving 10 bases unmatched. The CDR3 DNA follows: TGTGCCAGTAGTCCCTACTCTAGCGGGGACCCCTACAATGAGCAGTTCTTC. It is translated as CASSPYSSGDPYNEQFF.

This clonotype has a count of ten or more. The chain employs TRBV12-5 and TRBJ2-7; 7 nucleotides match TRBD1. Germline lookup yields CDR1 LGHNT and CDR2 FRNRAP. Trimming removed 6 bases from V and 5 bases from J; junction bases left unmatched: 16. The CDR3 consists of 16 residues. The CDR3 DNA reads TGTGCTAGTGGCCGTGGGAGTGGGACAGTCGTTAACGAGCAGTACTTC. This codes for CASGRGSGTVVNEQYF.

This clonotype appeared many times. The V gene is TRBV7-9, the J gene TRBJ1-4, with D uncertain. Trimming left V 1 base short and J 0 bases short, with 12 bases between. Germline values: CDR1 SEHNR, CDR2 FQNEAQ (reference sequence). The CDR3 runs 17 residues. DNA of the CDR3: TGTGCCAGCAGCTTAGGGCACGACTTTGCAACTAATGAAAAACTGTTTTTT. It encodes CASSLGHDFATNEKLFF.

V and J are TRBV19 and TRBJ1-1; a possible D gene is TRBD1 (5 bases). Trimming took off 8 bases at V and 5 bases at J, with 18 bases between the two ends. Germline CDR1 LNHDA, CDR2 SQIVND (reference sequence). The CDR3 totals 14 residues. CDR3 sequence: CASYESGGRTEAFF. The CDR3 coding sequence is TGTGCCAGTTATGAAAGTGGGGGTCGTACTGAAGCTTTCTTT.